These 21 T cell receptor beta chains came from one sample sequenced in a study of monozygotic twins with inflammatory bowel disease. TCRdb processed the 5' RACE reads again and assigns one entry to each CDR3 protein, with no DNA. The table for this sample gives fewer than 450,000 distinct CDR3 sequences. The sequenced sample was blood. These receptors originate from a human donor with ulcerative colitis or Crohn's disease, or a healthy co-twin of an affected twin (not recorded which).

V and J are TRBV9 and TRBJ1-4. The CDR3 loop spans 15 amino acids. Germline V gives CDR1 SGDLS, CDR2 YYNGEE. CDR3 amino acids: CASSVNGLLNEKLFF. The entire variable domain, with the rest obtained from reference TRBV9 and TRBJ1-4, is as follows: DSGVTQTPKHLITATGQRVTLRCSPRSGDLSVYWYQQSLDQGLQFLIQYYNGEERAKGNILERFSAQQFPDLHSELNLSSLELGDSALYFCASSVNGLLNEKLFFGSGTQLSVL.

This rearrangement joins TRBV11-2 to TRBJ2-7; TCRdb selects TRBD2, and the lack of DNA leaves this call unchecked. Germline V gene lookup returns CDR1 SGHAT and CDR2 FQNNGV. The CDR3 is 15 residues long. CDR3 sequence: CASSFGLAGDHEQYF.

The genes are TRBV7-8 and TRBJ1-4. The CDR3 has 13 residues. The germline gives CDR1 SGHVS, CDR2 FQNEAQ. CDR3 protein: CASSLAGVEKLFF.

V gene TRBV7-9 combines with J gene TRBJ2-7; TCRdb designates TRBD1, a call that cannot be tested without DNA. Germline CDR1 is SEHNR and CDR2 is FQNEAQ (reference sequence). This CDR3 comprises 15 residues. CDR3 residues: CASSPQGTSSYEQYF.

J is TRBJ1-4 and V is TRBV12-5. Germline V CDR1 and CDR2: LGHNT, FRNRAP. This CDR3 contains 15 residues. This chain's CDR3 is CASGLGQSLGEKLFF.

V usage is TRBV19 and J usage is TRBJ1-1. The CDR3 runs to 14 residues. Germline V gene lookup returns CDR1 LNHDA and CDR2 SQIVND (reference sequence). The CDR3 spells CASSIVNYGTEAFF.

J is TRBJ1-4 and V is TRBV5-1. Germline V gene data show CDR1 as SGHRS and CDR2 as YFSETQ. The CDR3 runs 13 residues. The CDR3 loop reads CASSPERNEKLFF.

The chain recombines TRBV3-1 with TRBJ2-1. The CDR3 has 13 residues. The V gene's germline CDR1 is LGHDT and CDR2 YNNKEL (reference sequence). CDR3 residues: CASSFGFNNEQFF.

The chain joins TRBV20-1 to TRBJ1-2. This CDR3 is 12 amino acids long. Germline V CDR1 and CDR2: DFQATT, SNEGSKA (reference sequence). CDR3 sequence: CSAREGFYGYTF.

V gene TRBV7-2 combines with J gene TRBJ2-1; TCRdb lists TRBD2, though no DNA is available to test this call. Germline CDR1 is SGHTA and CDR2 is FQGNSA. The CDR3 totals 16 residues. CDR3: CASSLGRLAGGNEQFF.

The CDR3 loop is CASSPPWGSLTDTQYF. V is TRBV3-1 and J is TRBJ2-3; absent DNA, TCRdb's TRBD1 call cannot be checked. This CDR3 is built from 16 residues. The V gene's germline CDR1 is LGHDT and CDR2 YNNKEL (reference sequence).

The rearrangement links TRBV29-1 to TRBJ2-7; the TCRdb D gene call, TRBD1, has no DNA to confirm it. The germline gives CDR1 SQVTM, CDR2 ANQGSEA. The CDR3 loop spans 13 amino acids. CDR3 in amino acids: CSVEGGRGGEQYF.

The chain recombines TRBV19 with TRBJ2-2. Per germline, CDR1 LNHDA and CDR2 SQIVND (reference sequence). This CDR3 region has 13 residues. The CDR3 is CASSIGNTGELFF.

This chain's CDR3 is CASSPSRQEINTEAFF. The V call is TRBV18, the J call TRBJ1-1; TCRdb calls TRBD1, which cannot be checked without DNA. This CDR3 spans 16 amino acids. Looked up from germline, CDR1 is KGHSH and CDR2 is LQKENI.

The rearrangement links TRBV6-2 or TRBV6-3 to TRBJ2-1; TCRdb outputs TRBD1, but without DNA this stays unchecked. The CDR3 spans 16 residues. Germline V gene data show CDR1 as MNHEY and CDR2 as SVGEGT. The CDR3 sequence: CASSSRTSFAPNEQFF.

The chain combines TRBV20-1 with TRBJ2-1; TCRdb indicates TRBD2, and absent DNA this call remains unverified. The germline gives CDR1 DFQATT, CDR2 SNEGSKA (reference sequence). CDR3 length equals 16 residues. CDR3 residues: CSARGLAGGHDNEQFF.

The chain carries TRBV27 and TRBJ2-5; the TRBD2 assignment by TCRdb is unverifiable without DNA. Per germline, CDR1 MNHEY and CDR2 SMNVEV (reference sequence). The CDR3 loop spans 15 amino acids. CDR3 amino acids: CASSSGTTRVGTQYF.

The CDR3 sequence: CASRGQGAYNEQFF. The chain is built from TRBV28 and TRBJ2-1; no DNA is available, so the TRBD1 call from TCRdb remains unchecked. This CDR3 has 14 residues. Germline V gene data show CDR1 as MDHEN and CDR2 as SYDVKM.

This chain uses TRBV27 with TRBJ2-7; TCRdb gives TRBD2 as the D gene, but with no DNA this cannot be confirmed. CDR1 MNHEY and CDR2 SMNVEV come from the germline V gene (reference sequence). This CDR3 has 14 residues. The CDR3: CASSLERGGYEQYF.

The chain employs TRBV20-1 and TRBJ1-1; the D gene TCRdb calls, TRBD1, cannot be checked with no DNA. Germline values: CDR1 DFQATT, CDR2 SNEGSKA (reference sequence). This CDR3 is built from 13 residues. CDR3 sequence reads: CSARFDRDTEAFF.

CDR3 region: CASSQDLAGGPSQSPQYF. V usage is TRBV4-2 and J usage is TRBJ2-5; TCRdb's D call, TRBD2, is unchecked because there is no DNA. The CDR3 is made up of 18 amino acids. Germline CDR1 is LGHNA and CDR2 is YNFKEQ.